Sequencing of this T cell receptor beta chain was carried out in a study of blood T cell repertoires in COVID-19. About the study: The analysed material was cDNA or gDNA that came from T cells, B-cell-depleted T cells, or PBMCs.

Unmatched junction bases numbered 6, after V lost 6 bases and J lost 4 bases. The CDR3 is 15 residues long. Germline loops: CDR1 SGHRS, CDR2 YFSETQ. Original processing methods: Estimation of nucleated cell counts was performed using reference gene primer amplification. The protocol was immunoSEQ multiplex PCR, while the TCRdb copy is restricted to in-frame clones and leaves out a portion. The V and J calls and clone size are taken from that table; D and trimming were inferred from the DNA. The data contain approximately 460,000 clones, 89% of them singletons. The sequencing input was peripheral blood. This clonotype originated in a young man with COVID-19, enrolled during active disease. The chain combines TRBV5-1 with TRBJ2-3; 12 bases map to TRBD1. CDR3 loop: CASTKGQGAADTQYF. The DNA for the CDR3 is TGCGCCAGCACCAAGGGACAGGGGGCCGCAGATACGCAGTATTTT.